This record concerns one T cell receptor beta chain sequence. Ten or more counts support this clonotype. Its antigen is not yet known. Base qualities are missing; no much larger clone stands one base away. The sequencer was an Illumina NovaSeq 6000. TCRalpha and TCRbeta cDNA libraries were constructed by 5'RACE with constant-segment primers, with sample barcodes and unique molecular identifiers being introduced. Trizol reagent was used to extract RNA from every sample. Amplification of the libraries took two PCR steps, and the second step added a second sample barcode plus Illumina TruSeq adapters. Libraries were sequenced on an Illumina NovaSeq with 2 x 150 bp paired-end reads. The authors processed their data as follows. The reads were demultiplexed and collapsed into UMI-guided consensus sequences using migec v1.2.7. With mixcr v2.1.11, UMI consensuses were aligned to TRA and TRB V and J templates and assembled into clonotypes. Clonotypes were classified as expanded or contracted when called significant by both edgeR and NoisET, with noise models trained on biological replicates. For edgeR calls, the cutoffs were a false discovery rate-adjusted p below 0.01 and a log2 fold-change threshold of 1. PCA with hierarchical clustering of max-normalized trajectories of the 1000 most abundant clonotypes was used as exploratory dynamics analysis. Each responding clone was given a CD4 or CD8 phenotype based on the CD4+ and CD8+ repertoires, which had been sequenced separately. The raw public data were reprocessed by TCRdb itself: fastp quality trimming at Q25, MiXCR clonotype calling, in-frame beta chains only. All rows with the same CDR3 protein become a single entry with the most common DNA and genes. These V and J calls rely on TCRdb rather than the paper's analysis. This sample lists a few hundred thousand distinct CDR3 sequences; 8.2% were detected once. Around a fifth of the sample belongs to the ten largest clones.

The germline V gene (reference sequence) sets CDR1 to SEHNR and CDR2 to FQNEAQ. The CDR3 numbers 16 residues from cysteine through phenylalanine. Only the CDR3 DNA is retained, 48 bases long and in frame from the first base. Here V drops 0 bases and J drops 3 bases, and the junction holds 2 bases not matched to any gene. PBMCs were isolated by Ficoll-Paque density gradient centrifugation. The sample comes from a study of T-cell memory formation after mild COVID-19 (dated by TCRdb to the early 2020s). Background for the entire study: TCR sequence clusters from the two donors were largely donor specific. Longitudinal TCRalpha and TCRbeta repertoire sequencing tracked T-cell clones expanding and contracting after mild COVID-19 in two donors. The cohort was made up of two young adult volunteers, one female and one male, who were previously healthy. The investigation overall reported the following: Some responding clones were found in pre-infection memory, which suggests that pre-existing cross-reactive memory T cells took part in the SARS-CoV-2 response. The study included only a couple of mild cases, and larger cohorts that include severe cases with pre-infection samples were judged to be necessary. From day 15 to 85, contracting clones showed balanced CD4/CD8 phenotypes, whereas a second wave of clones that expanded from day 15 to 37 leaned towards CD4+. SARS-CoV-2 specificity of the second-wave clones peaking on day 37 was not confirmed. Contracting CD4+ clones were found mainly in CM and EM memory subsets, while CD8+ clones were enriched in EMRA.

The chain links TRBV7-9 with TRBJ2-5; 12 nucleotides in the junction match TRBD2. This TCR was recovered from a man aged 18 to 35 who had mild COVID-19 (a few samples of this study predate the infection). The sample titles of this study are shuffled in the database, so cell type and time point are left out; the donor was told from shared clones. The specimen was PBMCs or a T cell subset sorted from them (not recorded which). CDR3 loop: CASSLAGLAGKETQYF. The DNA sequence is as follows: TGTGCCAGCAGCTTAGCAGGACTAGCGGGGAAAGAGACCCAGTACTTC.